These T cell receptor beta chains were read from a single sample in a study of cytomegalovirus exposure and HLA in healthy donors. Clones were read by immunoSEQ multiplex PCR, and TCRdb kept only the in-frame ones, dropping some. The sample carries tens of thousands of clones, 75% to 85% recorded once. The sample comprised PBMCs. These TCRs come from a woman between 40 and 50 years old in good health and CMV-seronegative. Both conserved end residues are part of each CDR3. D genes are given only for firm matches. Rows give clone size only sometimes, using once, few, many, or a class for an expanded clone.

J: TRBJ2-7; size: NA; V: TRBV18; D: TRBD2; CDR3: CASSPGLVTDEQYF; DNA: TGTGCCAGCTCTCCCGGACTAGTTACCGACGAGCAGTACTTC
J: TRBJ2-6; size: once; V: TRBV5-4; D: NA; CDR3: CASSLKQGYSGANVLTF; DNA: TGTGCCAGCAGCTTAAAACAGGGCTACTCTGGGGCCAACGTCCTGACTTTC
J: TRBJ2-1; size: NA; V: TRBV7-9; D: TRBD1; CDR3: CASSLERQGRNEQFF; DNA: TGTGCCAGCAGCTTAGAGAGACAGGGTAGAAATGAGCAGTTCTTC
J: TRBJ1-1; size: NA; V: TRBV9; D: NA; CDR3: CASSVRGDTEAFF; DNA: TGTGCCAGCAGCGTACGGGGAGACACTGAAGCTTTCTTT
J: TRBJ2-5; size: NA; V: TRBV30; D: NA; CDR3: CASPLEGGETQYF; DNA: TGTGCCTCCCCCTTGGAGGGCGGAGAGACCCAGTACTTC
J: TRBJ2-7; size: NA; V: TRBV27; D: NA; CDR3: CASSLVGSSYEQYF; DNA: TGTGCCAGCAGTTTAGTCGGGAGCTCCTACGAGCAGTACTTC
J: TRBJ2-2; size: NA; V: TRBV2; D: NA; CDR3: CASSEGQPGELFF; DNA: TGTGCCAGCAGCGAAGGACAGCCCGGGGAGCTGTTTTTT
J: TRBJ2-1; size: once; V: TRBV7-9; D: TRBD2; CDR3: CASSLFGTSGSNEQFF; DNA: TGTGCCAGCAGCTTATTCGGGACTAGCGGGAGCAATGAGCAGTTCTTC
J: TRBJ2-3; size: NA; V: TRBV7-7; D: NA; CDR3: CASSPSGGGPSTDTQYF; DNA: TGTGCTAGCAGCCCCTCAGGTGGCGGGCCTAGCACAGATACGCAGTATTTT
J: TRBJ2-1; size: NA; V: TRBV27; D: TRBD2; CDR3: CASRPQRELNEQFF; DNA: TGTGCCAGCCGCCCTCAGCGGGAGCTGAATGAGCAGTTCTTC
J: TRBJ2-1; size: NA; V: TRBV29-1; D: NA; CDR3: CSVPDWTGSEQFF; DNA: TGCAGCGTACCCGATTGGACTGGAAGCGAGCAGTTCTTC
J: TRBJ2-1; size: NA; V: TRBV25-1; D: TRBD2; CDR3: CASSDARAGGPRYNEQFF; DNA: TGTGCCAGCAGTGACGCACGAGCGGGAGGGCCTCGGTACAATGAGCAGTTCTTC
J: TRBJ2-1; size: NA; V: TRBV7-3; D: NA; CDR3: CASSRAPPNSVTPNEQFF; DNA: TGTGCCAGCAGCCGCGCGCCCCCTAATAGCGTGACCCCCAATGAGCAGTTCTTC
J: TRBJ2-1; size: few; V: TRBV6-5; D: NA; CDR3: CASSYFSGGYNEQFF; DNA: TGTGCCAGCAGTTACTTTAGCGGAGGCTACAATGAGCAGTTCTTC
J: TRBJ2-1; size: NA; V: TRBV5-4; D: TRBD2; CDR3: CASSLAGRGYNEQFF; DNA: TGTGCCAGCAGCCTAGCGGGGAGAGGGTACAATGAGCAGTTCTTC
J: TRBJ2-1; size: NA; V: TRBV6-5; D: TRBD2; CDR3: CASRSSGRRYNEQFF; DNA: TGTGCCAGCAGGTCTAGCGGGAGGCGATACAATGAGCAGTTCTTC
J: TRBJ2-7; size: NA; V: TRBV6-6; D: TRBD1; CDR3: CASSSGTGVEQYF; DNA: TGTGCCAGCAGTTCCGGGACAGGGGTCGAGCAGTACTTC
J: TRBJ2-1; size: NA; V: TRBV7-2; D: TRBD2; CDR3: CASSLEGTSGSLREQFF; DNA: TGTGCCAGCAGCTTAGAGGGGACTAGCGGGAGTCTTCGTGAGCAGTTCTTC
J: TRBJ2-5; size: NA; V: TRBV5-4; D: TRBD1; CDR3: CASSLFGTGTSLGAQYF; DNA: TGTGCCAGCAGCTTGTTTGGGACAGGGACCTCTCTAGGAGCCCAGTACTTC
J: TRBJ1-1; size: once; V: TRBV6-5; D: NA; CDR3: CASSYGGQVKTEAFF; DNA: TGTGCCAGCAGTTACGGTGGGCAGGTCAAAACTGAAGCTTTCTTT
J: TRBJ1-4; size: NA; V: TRBV6-6; D: NA; CDR3: CASSARERANEKLFF; DNA: TGTGCCAGCTCTGCGAGGGAAAGGGCTAATGAAAAACTGTTTTTT
J: TRBJ2-1; size: NA; V: TRBV10-3; D: TRBD2; CDR3: CAIAREGLDEQFF; DNA: TGTGCCATAGCTCGGGAGGGCCTGGATGAGCAGTTCTTC
J: TRBJ1-2; size: few; V: TRBV28; D: NA; CDR3: CASSHRVVYGYTF; DNA: TGTGCCAGCAGTCACAGGGTTGTCTATGGCTACACCTTC
J: TRBJ1-5; size: NA; V: TRBV28; D: NA; CDR3: CASSLQGLVGNQPQHF; DNA: TGTGCCAGCAGTTTACAGGGGCTAGTCGGCAATCAGCCCCAGCATTTT
J: TRBJ2-7; size: NA; V: TRBV28; D: NA; CDR3: CASSRHPSQRAFSYEQYF; DNA: TGTGCCAGCAGCCGACACCCATCGCAGCGGGCTTTCTCCTACGAGCAGTACTTC
J: TRBJ2-1; size: NA; V: TRBV28; D: TRBD2; CDR3: CASSSPVAGTNNEQFF; DNA: TGTGCCAGCAGTTCCCCGGTAGCGGGTACCAACAATGAGCAGTTCTTC
J: TRBJ1-2; size: NA; V: TRBV7-9; D: NA; CDR3: CASTPQGAAGANYGYTF; DNA: TGTGCCAGCACCCCACAGGGAGCGGCAGGGGCCAACTATGGCTACACCTTC
J: TRBJ1-1; size: NA; V: TRBV28; D: TRBD1; CDR3: CASRLQGAEAFF; DNA: TGTGCCAGCAGGCTTCAGGGGGCTGAAGCTTTCTTT
J: TRBJ1-1; size: NA; V: TRBV29-1; D: NA; CDR3: CSFNRVGTEAFF; DNA: TGCAGCTTTAACAGGGTGGGCACTGAAGCTTTCTTT
J: TRBJ2-7; size: NA; V: TRBV15; D: NA; CDR3: CATSREGRGYNEQYF; DNA: TGTGCCACCAGCAGGGAGGGCAGGGGGTATAACGAGCAGTACTTC
J: TRBJ2-5; size: NA; V: TRBV18; D: TRBD2; CDR3: CASSPLSGRGQETQYF; DNA: TGTGCCAGCTCACCACTCAGCGGGAGAGGTCAAGAGACCCAGTACTTC
J: TRBJ1-2; size: NA; V: TRBV18; D: NA; CDR3: CASSPPTANYGYTF; DNA: TGTGCCAGCTCACCACCGACAGCTAACTATGGCTACACCTTC